One T cell receptor beta chain is described in this entry. The data stem from a study of PD-L1 blockade in urothelial cancer. Across the whole study: Patients took up atezolizumab in the mid-2010s at 1,200 mg intravenously every 3 weeks. Analyses used blood from 3 weeks (second dose) and 6 weeks after treatment start. The median number of T cells present in blood samples was some 140,000.

Germline-derived CDR1 and CDR2 are SGHVS and FQNEAQ. There are 14 residues in the CDR3. V lost 1 base and J 1 base, leaving 7 bases between the germline ends. The table came from immunoSEQ multiplex PCR; TCRdb's copy has only in-frame clones and leaves some out. The sample comprises about 71,000 clones, 85% to 90% of which are singletons, and roughly 3.3% rests with the top ten. V gene TRBV7-8 combines with J gene TRBJ1-1; D not resolved. The sample was PBMCs, taken around atezolizumab (anti-PD-L1) treatment. The sequence was collected from a man in his sixties with urothelial cancer. The CDR3 DNA follows: TGTGCCAGCAGCTTAGGGAGATCGAACACTGAAGCTTTCTTT. Protein: CASSLGRSNTEAFF.